This T cell receptor beta chain appears in the sequencing data of a study of blood T cells in healthy people across ages. Study-level findings and limits: TCR beta diversity per million T cells fell roughly linearly with age.

Through a sample-barcoded 5' primer and a J-beta primer mix, a second PCR was run for about 6 to 11 cycles. TCRdb reprocessed the 5' RACE reads via MiXCR and lists one record per CDR3 protein. Of 700,000 to 900,000 distinct CDR3 sequences in the sample, more than 25% were seen once. For this clonotype: Its antigen remains unknown.

The CDR3 length is 12 residues. CDR1 and CDR2 (germline): MNHEY, SVGAGI. Trimming at V came to 5 bases and at J to 8 bases, leaving 4 bases not matched to a gene. This same sample was also taken into another study, of T cells of mothers and their children.

V gene TRBV6-5 combines with J gene TRBJ1-2, with 8 bases fitting TRBD1. Specimen: blood. This TCR was recovered from a boy between 10 and 17 years old in good health. The CDR3 region is CASSTGQGGYTF. The CDR3 DNA reads TGTGCCAGCAGTACCGGACAGGGAGGCTACACCTTC.